This T cell receptor (beta chain) was recovered during a study of OX40 agonist ivuxolimab in advanced cancers. CDR3 length: 12 amino acids. Germline-derived CDR1 and CDR2 are SGHTA and FQGNSA. Between the trimmed V and J ends, which lost 1 base and 4 bases, there was a span of 2 bases. Remarks on this clone: Other DNA sequences in the same sample also yield this CDR3.

TCRdb keeps only in-frame clones here, not all; method: immunoSEQ multiplex PCR. The sample gives around 69,000 clones, approximately 86% of which show up once; 2.5% is in the top ten. This chain joins TRBV7-2 and TRBJ1-3; no reliable D call. The sample in question was CD4+ or CD8+ T cells sorted from blood, obtained in a trial of the OX40 agonist ivuxolimab. The sequence was collected from an adult with an advanced solid tumor such as melanoma, head and neck, liver or kidney cancer. The CDR3 loop reads CASSLGGNTIYF. The CDR3 DNA reads TGTGCCAGCAGCTTAGGGGGAAACACCATATATTTT.